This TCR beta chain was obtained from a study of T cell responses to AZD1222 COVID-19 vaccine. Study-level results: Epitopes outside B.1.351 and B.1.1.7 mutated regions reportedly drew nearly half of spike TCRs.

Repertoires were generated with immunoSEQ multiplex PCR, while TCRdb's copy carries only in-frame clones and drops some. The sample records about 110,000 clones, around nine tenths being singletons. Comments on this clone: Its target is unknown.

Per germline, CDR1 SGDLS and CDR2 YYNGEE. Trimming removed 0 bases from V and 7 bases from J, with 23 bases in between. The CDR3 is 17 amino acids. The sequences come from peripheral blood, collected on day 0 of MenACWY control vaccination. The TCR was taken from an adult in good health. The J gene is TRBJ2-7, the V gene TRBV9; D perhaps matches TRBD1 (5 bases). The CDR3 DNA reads TGTGCCAGCAGCGTAGCCCCCCGACAGAACAACCCGGGTGAGCAGTACTTC. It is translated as CASSVAPRQNNPGEQYF. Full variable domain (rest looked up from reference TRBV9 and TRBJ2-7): DSGVTQTPKHLITATGQRVTLRCSPRSGDLSVYWYQQSLDQGLQFLIQYYNGEERAKGNILERFSAQQFPDLHSELNLSSLELGDSALYFCASSVAPRQNNPGEQYFGPGTRLTVT.